The 19 T cell receptor beta chains in this list originate from one sample, sequenced in a study of T cell responses to AZD1222 COVID-19 vaccine. TCRdb keeps only in-frame clones here, not all; method: immunoSEQ multiplex PCR. The top ten hold around 8% of the sample, which has around 200,000 clones, about 91% seen once. The material was peripheral blood, obtained on day 0 of AZD1222 vaccination. The receptors stem from an adult in good health.

The CDR3 DNA follows: TGTGCCAGCAGCCTCGGGACTTTCCCATACGAGCAGTACTTC. This codes for CASSLGTFPYEQYF. The chain recombines TRBV11-2 with TRBJ2-7; perhaps TRBD2 as D (6 bases). Germline assignment: CDR1 SGHAT and CDR2 FQNNGV. There are 14 residues in the CDR3. Trimming cost V 5 bases and J 4 bases, with 15 bases left between them.

The genes are TRBV5-4 and TRBJ2-2; the match to TRBD2 covers 8 bases. The V gene's germline CDR1 is SGHNT and CDR2 YYREEE (reference sequence). The ends lost 4 bases at V and 4 bases at J; junction bases unmatched: 9. CDR3 size: 16 residues. The DNA of the CDR3 is TGTGCCAGCAGCGGGGTGGCGGGGGGAGGCACCGGGGAGCTGTTTTTT. It codes for CASSGVAGGGTGELFF.

CDR3 in DNA: TGTGCCAGCAGGTGGGACAGCAATGAGCAGTTCTTC. Its protein is CASRWDSNEQFF. The chain couples TRBV12-3 or TRBV12-4 to TRBJ2-1, with TRBD1 identical over 7 bases. With V trimmed by 6 bases and J by 6 bases, 2 bases remained unmatched. The CDR3 contains 12 residues.

The chain recombines TRBV5-4 with TRBJ2-7; D uncertain. Trimming took 3 bases from V and 7 from J, leaving 8 bases between them. The CDR3 has 11 amino acids. Looked up from germline, CDR1 is SGHNT and CDR2 is YYREEE (reference sequence). DNA of the CDR3: TGTGCCAGCAGCTCGCCTGGGGAGCAGTACTTC. This codes for CASSSPGEQYF.

This chain uses TRBV19 with TRBJ1-2; TRBD1 matches at 11 bases. The CDR3 is 17 amino acids. Germline loops: CDR1 LNHDA, CDR2 SQIVND (reference sequence). Losses at the gene ends were 5 bases for V and 0 bases for J; bases not matched to a gene: 8. Written as DNA, the CDR3 is TGTGCCAGTAGTGCCGCAGGACAGGGGGCAACTAACTATGGCTACACCTTC. Its protein is CASSAAGQGATNYGYTF.

The rearrangement links TRBV18 to TRBJ2-7, with TRBD1 matching over 7 bases. The CDR3 has 14 residues. Germline lookup yields CDR1 KGHSH and CDR2 LQKENI. The V gene end was trimmed by 3 bases and the J gene end by 6 bases; junction bases not matched to a gene: 8. CDR3: CASSPGGDSSEQYF. The CDR3 nucleotides are TGTGCCAGCTCACCCGGTGGGGACAGCTCCGAGCAGTACTTC. Supplemented by reference TRBV18 and TRBJ2-7, the full variable domain reads NAGVMQNPRHLVRRRGQEARLRCSPMKGHSHVYWYRQLPEEGLKFMVYLQKENIIDESGMPKERFSAEFPKEGPSILRIQQVVRGDSAAYFCASSPGGDSSEQYFGPGTRLTVT.

This clone appeared once. The chain employs TRBV5-4 and TRBJ2-7; D uncertain. Per germline, CDR1 SGHNT and CDR2 YYREEE (reference sequence). The V and J ends lost 4 bases and 4 bases respectively, with 12 bases between them. CDR3 length: 13 residues. The CDR3 coding sequence is TGTGCCAGCAGCACCTCCCAAGGTTACGAGCAGTACTTC. Translation gives CASSTSQGYEQYF.

The DNA of the CDR3 is TGTGCCACCAGCAGAGGGGTCTACGAGCAGTACTTC. This translates into CATSRGVYEQYF. The chain has TRBV15 and TRBJ2-7, with unresolved D. CDR3 length: 12 amino acids. V was clipped by 1 base and J by 3 bases, with 4 bases between them. From germline, CDR1 is LNHNV and CDR2 YYDKDF (reference sequence).

V gene TRBV3-1 (or the pseudogene TRBV3-2) combines with J gene TRBJ2-5; 15 bases fit TRBD2. J gave up 1 base and V 3 bases, and 0 bases lay outside the gene matches. This CDR3 is built from 16 residues. CDR1 is LGHDT and CDR2 is YNNKEL in the germline V gene (reference sequence). CDR3 nucleotide sequence: TGTGCCAGCAGCCAGGGACTAGCGGGGGGCCAAGAGACCCAGTACTTC. This gives the protein CASSQGLAGGQETQYF.

This chain links TRBV5-1 with TRBJ1-6; 7 bases line up with TRBD1. The CDR3 consists of 14 residues. Germline CDR1 and CDR2: SGHRS and YFSETQ. V lost 5 bases to trimming and J lost 7 bases; unmatched junction nucleotides: 6. CDR3 amino acids: CASSKGARNSPLHF. CDR3 nucleotide sequence: TGCGCCAGCAGTAAGGGGGCCCGAAATTCACCCCTCCACTTT.

The V and J genes are TRBV6-5 and TRBJ2-7, with D tentatively TRBD2 (6 bases). CDR3 length: 16 amino acids. Germline V gene data show CDR1 as MNHEY and CDR2 as SVGAGI. Between the trimmed V and J ends, which lost 0 bases and 0 bases, there was a span of 12 bases. CDR3: CASSYSGGVPSYEQYF. CDR3 coding DNA: TGTGCCAGCAGTTACTCTGGAGGGGTCCCCTCCTACGAGCAGTACTTC.

This clone was recorded once. The chain is built from TRBV5-4 and TRBJ1-1; unclear D gene. The CDR3 runs to 20 residues. V was cut by 6 bases and J by 1 base, with 31 bases left in between. Germline CDR1 is SGHNT and CDR2 is YYREEE (reference sequence). The CDR3 DNA is TGTGCCAGCAACCCAGGTCCTAGCCAACTGAGTAGCGCGGGGAACACTGAAGCTTTCTTT. Amino acid sequence: CASNPGPSQLSSAGNTEAFF.

This clone was counted once. The chain uses TRBV6-2 or TRBV6-3 and TRBJ1-2, with a possible D match to TRBD1 (6 bases). Trimming left V 6 bases short and J 3 bases short, with 11 bases between. From germline, CDR1 is MNHEY and CDR2 SVGEGT. The CDR3 spans 13 residues. CDR3: CASSRDTDYGYTF. CDR3 bases: TGTGCCAGCAGCCGGGACACGGACTATGGCTACACCTTC.

The chain recombines TRBV7-3 with TRBJ2-1; 9 nucleotides line up with TRBD2. The CDR3 totals 17 residues. Trimming removed 1 base from V and 7 bases from J; junction bases left unmatched: 11. CDR1 and CDR2 from the germline V gene are SGHTA and FQGTGA. CDR3 in amino acids: CASSLRAPAGGLNEQFF. CDR3 bases: TGTGCCAGCAGCTTAAGGGCCCCGGCGGGGGGGTTAAATGAGCAGTTCTTC.

This chain uses TRBV4-2 with TRBJ1-1; a possible D gene is TRBD1 (5 bases). The V gene's germline CDR1 is LGHNA and CDR2 YNFKEQ. The CDR3 covers 16 residues. Trimming left V 4 bases short and J 6 bases short, with 21 bases between. The CDR3 region is CASSPYLTEGSAEAFF. The CDR3 DNA reads TGTGCCAGCAGCCCCTACCTGACAGAGGGTAGCGCTGAAGCTTTCTTT.

The V gene is TRBV7-3, the J gene TRBJ2-1; 9 bases agree with TRBD1. This CDR3 is 15 amino acids long. Germline values: CDR1 SGHTA, CDR2 FQGTGA. Trimming at V came to 5 bases and at J to 6 bases, leaving 8 bases not matched to a gene. In DNA form, the CDR3 reads TGTGCCAGCAGCGCCGGGACAGGGTCAGGCAATGAGCAGTTCTTC. As protein: CASSAGTGSGNEQFF.

This chain joins TRBV30 and TRBJ1-2; D perhaps matches TRBD1 (5 bases). The CDR3 runs to 15 residues. Germline V gene lookup returns CDR1 GTSNPN and CDR2 SVGIG (reference sequence). Trimming left V 0 bases short and J 4 bases short, with 15 bases between. CDR3 residues: CAWSVQVGGSYGYTF. In nucleotides, the CDR3 is TGTGCCTGGAGTGTACAGGTCGGCGGCAGCTATGGCTACACCTTC.

V is TRBV11-2 and J is TRBJ1-6; 7 nucleotides align to TRBD1. The CDR3 sequence is 15 residues long. Germline V CDR1 and CDR2: SGHAT, FQNNGV. With 4 bases clipped from V and 7 bases from J, the junction kept 7 bases outside the gene matches. CDR3 sequence: CASSSRGTENSPLHF. The DNA of the CDR3 is TGTGCCAGCAGCTCGCGGGGGACAGAGAATTCACCCCTCCACTTT.

This clone occurred once. This sequence joins TRBV3-1 (or the pseudogene TRBV3-2) and TRBJ1-6; no reliable D call. CDR1 LGHDT and CDR2 YNNKEL come from the germline V gene (reference sequence). Deletions cut 1 base from V and 10 bases from J, with 11 bases between. The CDR3 has 14 residues. The CDR3 sequence is CASSQGREQSPLHF. CDR3 nucleotides: TGTGCCAGCAGCCAAGGGAGGGAGCAGTCACCCCTCCACTTT.